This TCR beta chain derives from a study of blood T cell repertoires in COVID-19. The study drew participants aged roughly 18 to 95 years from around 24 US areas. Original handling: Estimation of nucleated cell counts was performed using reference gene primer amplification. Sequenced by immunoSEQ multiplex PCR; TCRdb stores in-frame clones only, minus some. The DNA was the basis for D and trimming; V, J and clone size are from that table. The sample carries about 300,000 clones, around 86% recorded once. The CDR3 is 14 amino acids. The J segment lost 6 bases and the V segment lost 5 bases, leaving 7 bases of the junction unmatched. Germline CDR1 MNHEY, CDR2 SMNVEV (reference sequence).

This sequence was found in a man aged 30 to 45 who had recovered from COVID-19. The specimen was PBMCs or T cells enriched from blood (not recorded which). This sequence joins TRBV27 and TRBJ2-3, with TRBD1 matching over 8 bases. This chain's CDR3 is CASSPRGQMDTQYF. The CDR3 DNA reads TGTGCCAGCAGTCCCAGGGGGCAAATGGATACGCAGTATTTT.